These 20 T cell receptor beta chains share one sample of origin, sequenced in a study of cytomegalovirus exposure and HLA in healthy donors (dated by TCRdb to the late 2010s). To prepare the library, the immunoSEQ multiplex PCR assay was applied. For the multiplex PCR, a mixture combining 60 forward primers for TCR Vbeta segments and 13 reverse primers for TCR Jbeta segments was used. Not all clones reach the TCRdb copy of this immuneACCESS table, which keeps in-frame sequences only. Checked studies attribute under half of the gap to unresolved V genes and leave the rest unexplained. The sample contains about 280,000 clones, 70% to 90% of them found a single time. In total, the top ten clones hold approximately 2% of the sample. The sample consisted of PBMCs. These receptors came from a woman aged 18-29 years in good health and CMV-seronegative.

The chain couples TRBV7-9 to TRBJ2-5; TRBD2 might be the D (6 bases). Germline CDR1 is SEHNR and CDR2 is FQNEAQ (reference sequence). V was pared by 0 bases and J by 1 base, with 9 bases between. The CDR3 contains 15 residues. The CDR3, as DNA: TGTGCCAGCAGCTTAGCGAGCGGGCGCCAAGAGACCCAGTACTTC. It specifies CASSLASGRQETQYF.

In DNA, the CDR3 is TGTGCCTGGAATAGGGGGAAGCGCCAGCCCCAGCATTTT. Translated, it gives CAWNRGKRQPQHF. The rearrangement joins TRBV30 to TRBJ1-5; D is perhaps TRBD1 (6 bases). There are 13 residues in the CDR3. From germline, CDR1 is GTSNPN and CDR2 SVGIG (reference sequence). The germline V and J ends were trimmed by 4 bases and 7 bases, with 14 bases remaining between them. The full variable domain, with the rest looked up from reference TRBV30 and TRBJ1-5, is SQTIHQWPATLVQPVGSPLSLECTVEGTSNPNLYWYRQAAGRGLQLLFYSVGIGQISSEVPQNLSASRPQDRQFILSSKKLLLSDSGFYLCAWNRGKRQPQHFGDGTRLSIL.

Here the CDR3 reads CASSKGLAGPDTQYF. The CDR3 coding sequence is TGTGCCAGCAGCAAGGGACTAGCGGGGCCAGATACGCAGTATTTT. The V gene is TRBV7-9, the J gene TRBJ2-3, with 13 bases fitting TRBD2. CDR1 and CDR2 (germline): SEHNR, FQNEAQ (reference sequence). The CDR3 is 15 amino acids. J gave up 4 bases and V 5 bases, and 3 bases lay outside the gene matches.

The gene calls are TRBV6-1 and TRBJ1-2; the match to TRBD1 covers 7 bases. Germline V lookup: CDR1 MNHNS, CDR2 SASEGT. The CDR3 runs to 15 residues. V lost 2 bases and J lost 7; bases outside the gene matches: 10. Written as DNA, the CDR3 is TGTGCCAGCAGTGAAAGACAGGGAACATGGGGTGGCTACACCTTC. Translating gives CASSERQGTWGGYTF.

This rearrangement joins TRBV5-1 to TRBJ2-1; 11 bases line up with TRBD2. The V gene's germline CDR1 is SGHRS and CDR2 YFSETQ. After removal of 0 bases from V and 8 bases from J, the junction contained 1 base not matched to a gene. The CDR3 is made up of 14 amino acids. The CDR3 spells CASSLGLAGYEQFF. In DNA, the CDR3 is TGCGCCAGCAGCTTGGGACTAGCGGGGTATGAGCAGTTCTTC.

CDR3 DNA: TGTGCCAGCAGTGAGGCGGGGGGCCAAGAGACCCAGTACTTC. Protein: CASSEAGGQETQYF. The chain is built from TRBV6-1 and TRBJ2-5, with 8 bases lining up with TRBD2. CDR1 and CDR2 (germline): MNHNS, SASEGT. The J segment lost 1 base and the V segment lost 3 bases, leaving 1 base of the junction unmatched. The CDR3 is 14 residues long.

The chain employs TRBV7-9 and TRBJ1-1, with TRBD1 matching 8 bases. The V gene's germline CDR1 is SEHNR and CDR2 FQNEAQ (reference sequence). The CDR3 is 16 amino acids. J was trimmed by 5 bases and V by 1 base; bases with no gene match: 9. CDR3 in amino acids: CASSLESGGAGTEAFF. DNA for the CDR3: TGTGCCAGCAGCTTAGAATCAGGGGGCGCGGGGACTGAAGCTTTCTTT.

This clone was observed a handful of times. The rearrangement uses TRBV7-9 and TRBJ1-1; tentatively, D is TRBD1 (5 bases). The CDR3 loop spans 15 amino acids. V was trimmed by 5 bases and J by 1 base, leaving 14 bases between them. Germline V CDR1 and CDR2: SEHNR, FQNEAQ (reference sequence). CDR3 bases: TGTGCCAGCAGCCCTTATAACGGACAGAACACTGAAGCTTTCTTT. It is translated as CASSPYNGQNTEAFF.

This chain joins TRBV5-8 and TRBJ1-6; 7 bases align to TRBD1. The CDR3 is 17 amino acids. Germline V gives CDR1 SGHTS, CDR2 YDEGEE. Trimming cost V 1 base and J 0 bases; bases outside gene matches: 4. The CDR3 protein is CASSLQGVISYNSPLHF. CDR3 sequence (DNA): TGTGCCAGCAGCTTGCAGGGGGTGATCTCCTATAATTCACCCCTCCACTTT. Together with reference TRBV5-8 and TRBJ1-6, the CDR3 gives the full variable domain: EAGVTQSPTHLIKTRGQQATLRCSPISGHTSVYWYQQALGLGLQFLLWYDEGEERNRGNFPPRFSGRQFPNYSSELNVNALELEDSALYLCASSLQGVISYNSPLHFGNGTRLTVT.

This clone was seen a handful of times. The chain joins TRBV6-5 to TRBJ1-2; possibly TRBD1 for D (5 bases). Germline CDR1 reads MNHEY; CDR2 reads SVGAGI. The CDR3 is 12 amino acids. Trimming shortened V by 11 bases and J by 7 bases, and 17 bases separated the two germline ends. The CDR3 is CAVRAVGGGYTF. For the CDR3, the DNA is TGTGCCGTTAGGGCAGTGGGGGGTGGCTACACCTTC.

Here the CDR3 reads CASSVIIGGGGAETQYF. CDR3 DNA sequence: TGTGCCAGCAGTGTAATTATTGGGGGTGGGGGGGCGGAGACCCAGTACTTC. The V gene is TRBV2, the J gene TRBJ2-5, with D perhaps TRBD2 (7 bases). The germline V gene has CDR1 SNHLY and CDR2 FYNNEI. Trimming removed 4 bases at V and 5 bases at J, with 23 bases between. The CDR3 contains 17 residues.

The genes are TRBV6-6 and TRBJ1-1, with D possibly being TRBD1 (6 bases). The CDR3 consists of 16 residues. Germline V lookup: CDR1 MNHNY, CDR2 SVGAGI (reference sequence). V lost 5 bases and J 0 bases, leaving 16 bases between the germline ends. CDR3 loop: CASSTRGQSLNTEAFF. The DNA of the CDR3 is TGTGCCAGCAGTACCAGGGGCCAGAGCTTGAACACTGAAGCTTTCTTT.

This clone was detected a few times. V gene TRBV7-6 combines with J gene TRBJ2-1, with D tentatively TRBD2 (5 bases). The V end was cut by 5 bases, the J end by 10 bases, with 15 bases between. This CDR3 has 13 residues. The V gene's germline CDR1 is SGHVS and CDR2 FNYEAQ. CDR3 coding DNA: TGTGCCAGCAGCCCCGTGCTCCGGGGAGAGCAGTTCTTC. This encodes CASSPVLRGEQFF.

The rearrangement links TRBV15 to TRBJ2-5; D ambiguous. The CDR3 runs 14 residues. The V gene's germline CDR1 is LNHNV and CDR2 YYDKDF (reference sequence). Trimming stripped 0 bases from V and 5 bases from J, with 10 bases between. CDR3 sequence: CATSRDSGSETQYF. The CDR3 DNA follows: TGTGCCACCAGCAGAGACTCAGGATCTGAGACCCAGTACTTC.

The V and J genes are TRBV7-9 and TRBJ2-5, with TRBD2 identical over 12 bases. The junction had 5 bases not matched to a gene; V was cut back by 4 bases and J by 2 bases. Germline CDR1 is SEHNR and CDR2 is FQNEAQ (reference sequence). CDR3 length equals 16 residues. The CDR3 protein is CASSSPSGGDQETQYF. CDR3 bases: TGTGCCAGCAGCTCTCCTAGCGGGGGGGATCAAGAGACCCAGTACTTC. Looking up the rest from reference TRBV7-9 and TRBJ2-5 gives the full variable domain: DTGVSQNPRHKITKRGQNVTFRCDPISEHNRLYWYRQTLGQGPEFLTYFQNEAQLEKSRLLSDRFSAERPKGSFSTLEIQRTEQGDSAMYLCASSSPSGGDQETQYFGPGTRLLVL.

The V call is TRBV2, the J call TRBJ1-5; D is possibly TRBD1 (6 bases). CDR1 is SNHLY, CDR2 FYNNEI, per germline. With 8 bases removed from V and 7 bases from J, the gap between germline ends came to 18 bases. The CDR3 contains 14 residues. CDR3 nucleotides: TGTGCCAGCGGAGCACAGGGTTCAGAGCAGCCCCAGCATTTT. This sequence encodes CASGAQGSEQPQHF.

V usage is TRBV5-1 and J usage is TRBJ2-3; D remains ambiguous. This CDR3 is 15 amino acids long. Trimming took 1 base from V and 1 from J, leaving 10 bases between them. Germline CDR1 is SGHRS and CDR2 is YFSETQ. CDR3 amino acids: CASSLTARGTDTQYF. CDR3 coding DNA: TGCGCCAGCAGCTTGACCGCTCGCGGCACAGATACGCAGTATTTT.

The chain combines TRBV7-8 with TRBJ2-7; tentative D call: TRBD1 (6 bases). Trimming stripped 6 bases from V and 0 bases from J, with 9 bases between. Germline V gives CDR1 SGHVS, CDR2 FQNEAQ. This CDR3 spans 13 amino acids. CDR3 region: CASSRDISYEQYF. The CDR3 bases are TGTGCCAGCAGTCGGGACATCTCCTACGAGCAGTACTTC.

This chain uses TRBV19 with TRBJ1-5; no definite D call. Germline V gene sequence: CDR1 LNHDA, CDR2 SQIVND (reference sequence). This CDR3 contains 13 residues. The germline V and J ends were trimmed by 4 bases and 6 bases, with 10 bases remaining between them. Here the CDR3 DNA reads TGTGCCAGTAGTACCCAGGCTTTTCAGCCCCAGCATTTT. This gives the protein CASSTQAFQPQHF.

This chain links TRBV27 with TRBJ2-1, with D unclear. Germline CDR1 and CDR2: MNHEY and SMNVEV (reference sequence). With 6 bases removed from V and 1 base from J, the gap between germline ends came to 4 bases. The CDR3 totals 12 residues. CDR3 residues: CASSPSYNEQFF. CDR3 DNA: TGTGCCAGCAGCCCTTCCTACAATGAGCAGTTCTTC.